This T cell receptor (beta chain) was captured by sequencing in a study of regulatory T cells in long-lasting Graves disease. The study's findings and limits: Accuracy might have suffered from few samples.

CDR3 length: 15 amino acids. V lost 3 bases, J lost 4 bases, and 13 bases lay in between. CDR1 SGHRS and CDR2 YFSETQ come from the germline V gene. This clonotype was detected only a few times. Its antigen remains unknown. Arm-PCR of CDR3 regions with iRepertoire HTBI primers generated TCR beta libraries. Via MiXCR, TCRdb re-called the multiplex PCR reads, giving one row per CDR3 protein. The table has 400,000 to 650,000 distinct CDR3 sequences, roughly a sixth seen once; the top ten hold around 25%. Indicated time point: newly diagnosed GD, antithyroid drugs for less than 3 months. RNA from PBMCs was the source of the TCR library. Patients were enrolled at an endocrinology department in Xi'an, China. These data were also reused for a study on T cells in Graves' hyperthyroidism and ophthalmopathy. That report adds: The TCR CDR3 first-round RT-PCR relied on the HTBI primer set.

The receptor comes from a woman between 40 and 65 years old with Graves disease. The starting material was peripheral blood mononuclear cells (PBMCs), obtained at new diagnosis, from a patient treated with antithyroid drugs. The V and J genes are TRBV5-1 and TRBJ1-4; D possibly corresponds to TRBD1 (6 bases). The CDR3 reads CASSSLGHRNEKLFF. The CDR3 DNA reads as TGCGCCAGCAGCTCCCTGGGACACCGTAATGAAAAACTGTTTTTT.